This TCR beta chain was captured by sequencing in a study of blood T cell repertoires in COVID-19. Study context: From the United States, Italy and Spain came samples of acute and convalescent COVID-19.

The CDR3 has 16 amino acids. After removal of 4 bases from V and 7 bases from J, the junction contained 10 bases not matched to a gene. In germline, CDR1 is SGHDN, CDR2 FVKESK. Produced via immunoSEQ multiplex PCR; TCRdb's table is partial and in-frame only. The sample carries more than 15,000 clones, approximately 91% recorded once. The rearrangement joins TRBV14 to TRBJ2-1, with TRBD2 identical over 10 bases. This receptor was obtained from a man between 35 and 55 years old with active COVID-19. The sequencing sample was made of peripheral blood. In nucleotides, the CDR3 is TGTGCCAGCAGCCGAGCGGGAGGGCCGGGTAGGAATGAGCAGTTCTTC. Residues: CASSRAGGPGRNEQFF.